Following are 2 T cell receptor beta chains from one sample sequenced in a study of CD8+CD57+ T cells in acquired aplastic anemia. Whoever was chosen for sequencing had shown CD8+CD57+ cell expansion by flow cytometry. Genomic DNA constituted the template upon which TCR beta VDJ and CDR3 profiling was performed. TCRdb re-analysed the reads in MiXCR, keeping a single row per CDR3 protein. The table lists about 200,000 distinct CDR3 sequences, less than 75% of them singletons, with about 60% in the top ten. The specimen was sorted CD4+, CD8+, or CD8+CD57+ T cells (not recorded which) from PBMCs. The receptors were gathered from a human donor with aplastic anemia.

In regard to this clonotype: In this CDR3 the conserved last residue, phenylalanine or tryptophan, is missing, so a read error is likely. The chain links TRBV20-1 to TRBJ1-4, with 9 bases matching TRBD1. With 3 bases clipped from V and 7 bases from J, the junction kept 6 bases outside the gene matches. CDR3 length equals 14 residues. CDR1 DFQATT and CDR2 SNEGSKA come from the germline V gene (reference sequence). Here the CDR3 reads CSASPGQGIEKLFY. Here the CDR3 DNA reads TGCAGTGCTAGTCCGGGACAGGGCATTGAAAAACTGTTTTAT.

Here the CDR3 reads CATSSRTSGHITDTQYF. As DNA, the CDR3 is TGTGCCACCAGCAGCCGGACTAGCGGGCATATCACAGATACGCAGTATTTT. The rearrangement joins TRBV15 to TRBJ2-3, with TRBD2 identical over 11 bases. Trimming took 3 bases from V and 2 from J; bases not matched to a gene: 7. The CDR3 is 17 amino acids. Germline V gene data show CDR1 as LNHNV and CDR2 as YYDKDF (reference sequence).